These T cell receptor beta chains were read from a single sample in a study of CD8+ T cells in alopecia areata. Repertoires were generated with immunoSEQ multiplex PCR, while TCRdb's copy carries only in-frame clones and drops some. The sample yields 98,000 or so clones, roughly 59% seen once. Input material: CD8+ T cells sorted from blood. The receptors shown here come from a human donor in good health. CDR3s leave out the opening cysteine and the closing phenylalanine or tryptophan. Each record gives: J gene, V gene, D gene, CDR3 protein. D genes are given only for firm matches.

TRBJ2-7 | TRBV19 | - | ASSITYTYEQY
TRBJ2-2 | TRBV29-1 | - | SQSSNTGELF
TRBJ1-1 | TRBV4-2 | - | ASSQGREFEAF
TRBJ2-3 | TRBV5-1 | TRBD2 | ASSWLGLAGGQPPPPDTQY
TRBJ1-6 | TRBV5-4 | TRBD1 | ASSADRQGHSPLH
TRBJ2-1 | TRBV13 | TRBD2 | ASSPWGSGGDYNEQF
TRBJ2-5 | TRBV10-3 | - | AISELGSETQY
TRBJ1-5 | TRBV6-1 | - | ASSEDAGDTHQPQH
TRBJ2-1 | TRBV7-9 | - | ASSPGVGFEQF
TRBJ1-1 | TRBV28 | - | ASSFHLVRRVEAF
TRBJ2-3 | TRBV4-2 | TRBD2 | ASSPHGASGGPNTDTQY
TRBJ2-3 | TRBV7-2 | - | ASSLDSGGTDTQY
TRBJ2-5 | TRBV7-8 | - | ASSRHLPGEETQY
TRBJ2-7 | TRBV13 | TRBD1 | ASLPFRGTSYEQY
TRBJ2-6 | TRBV7-9 | - | ASSSPWGDESGANVLT
TRBJ2-5 | TRBV4-1 | - | ASSQDPVVSWETQY
TRBJ2-1 | TRBV7-9 | TRBD2 | ASSLGGTSGLSEQF
TRBJ1-1 | TRBV5-6 | - | ASSLGQLEAF